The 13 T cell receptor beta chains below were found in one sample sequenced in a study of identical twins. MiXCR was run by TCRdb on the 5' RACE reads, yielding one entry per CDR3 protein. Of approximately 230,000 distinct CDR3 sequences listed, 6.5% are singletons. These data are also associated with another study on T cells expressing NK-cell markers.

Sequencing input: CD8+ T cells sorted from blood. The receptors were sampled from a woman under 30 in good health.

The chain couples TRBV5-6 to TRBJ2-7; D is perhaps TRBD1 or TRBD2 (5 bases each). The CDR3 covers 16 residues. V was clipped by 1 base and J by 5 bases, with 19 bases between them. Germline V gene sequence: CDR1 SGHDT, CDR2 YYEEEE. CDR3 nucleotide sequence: TGTGCCAGCAGCTTGAGAGGGACCCCGGACGTCGACGAGCAGTACTTC. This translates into CASSLRGTPDVDEQYF.

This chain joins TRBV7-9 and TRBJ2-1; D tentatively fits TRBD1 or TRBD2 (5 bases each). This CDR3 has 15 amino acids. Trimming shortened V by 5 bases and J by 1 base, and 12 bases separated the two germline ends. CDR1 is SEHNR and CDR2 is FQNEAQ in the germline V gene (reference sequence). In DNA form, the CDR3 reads TGTGCCAGCAGCGGGACCGAACCGTCCTACAATGAGCAGTTCTTC. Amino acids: CASSGTEPSYNEQFF.

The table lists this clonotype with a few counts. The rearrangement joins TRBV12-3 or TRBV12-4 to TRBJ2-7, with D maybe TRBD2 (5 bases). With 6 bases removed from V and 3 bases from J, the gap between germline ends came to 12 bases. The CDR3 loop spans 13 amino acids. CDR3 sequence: CASRAGENYEQYF. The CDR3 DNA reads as TGTGCCAGCAGGGCCGGGGAAAACTACGAGCAGTACTTC.

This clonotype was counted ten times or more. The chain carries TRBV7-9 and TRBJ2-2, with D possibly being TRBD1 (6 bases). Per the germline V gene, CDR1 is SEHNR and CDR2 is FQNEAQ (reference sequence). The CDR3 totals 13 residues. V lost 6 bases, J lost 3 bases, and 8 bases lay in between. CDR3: CASRGADTGELFF. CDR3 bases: TGTGCCAGCAGGGGGGCCGACACCGGGGAGCTGTTTTTT.

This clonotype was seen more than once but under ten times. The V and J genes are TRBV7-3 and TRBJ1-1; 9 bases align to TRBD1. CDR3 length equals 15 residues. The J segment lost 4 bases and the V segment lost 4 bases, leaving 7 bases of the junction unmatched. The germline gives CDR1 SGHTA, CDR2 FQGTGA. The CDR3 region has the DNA TGTGCCAGCAGCTCAGGACAGGGGAGGCTCACTGAAGCTTTCTTT. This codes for CASSSGQGRLTEAFF.

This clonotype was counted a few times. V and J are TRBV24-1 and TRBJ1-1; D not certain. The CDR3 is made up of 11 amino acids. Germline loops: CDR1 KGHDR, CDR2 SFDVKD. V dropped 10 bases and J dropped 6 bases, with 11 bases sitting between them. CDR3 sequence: CATRAAPEAFF. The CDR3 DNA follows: TGTGCCACGAGGGCTGCTCCTGAAGCTTTCTTT.

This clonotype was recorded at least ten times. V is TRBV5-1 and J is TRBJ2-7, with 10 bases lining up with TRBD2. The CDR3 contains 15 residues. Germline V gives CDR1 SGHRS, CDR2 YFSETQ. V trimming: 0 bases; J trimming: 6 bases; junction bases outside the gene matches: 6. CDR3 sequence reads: CASSLVGLAVAEQYF. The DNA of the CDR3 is TGCGCCAGCAGCTTGGTTGGACTAGCGGTGGCCGAGCAGTACTTC.

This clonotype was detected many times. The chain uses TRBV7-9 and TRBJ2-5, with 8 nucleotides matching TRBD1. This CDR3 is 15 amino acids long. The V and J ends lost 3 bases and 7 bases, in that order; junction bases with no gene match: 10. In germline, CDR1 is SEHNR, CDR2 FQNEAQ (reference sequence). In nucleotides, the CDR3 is TGTGCCAGCAGCTTTCCCGCAGGGGGCGATGGGACCCAGTACTTC. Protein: CASSFPAGGDGTQYF.

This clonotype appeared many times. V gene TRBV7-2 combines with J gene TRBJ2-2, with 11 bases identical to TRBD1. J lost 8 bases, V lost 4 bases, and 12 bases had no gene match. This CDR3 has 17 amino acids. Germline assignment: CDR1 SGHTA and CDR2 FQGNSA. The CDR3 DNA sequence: TGTGCCAGCAGCTCTCCCCTCGGACAGGGGGCGCAGGGGGAGCTGTTTTTT. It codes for CASSSPLGQGAQGELFF.

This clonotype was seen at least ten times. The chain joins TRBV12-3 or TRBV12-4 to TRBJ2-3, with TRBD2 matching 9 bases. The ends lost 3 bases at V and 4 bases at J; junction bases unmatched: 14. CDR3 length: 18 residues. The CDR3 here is CASSFFGLAPRRPDTQYF. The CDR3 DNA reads TGTGCCAGCAGTTTTTTCGGACTAGCGCCAAGAAGACCAGATACGCAGTATTTT.

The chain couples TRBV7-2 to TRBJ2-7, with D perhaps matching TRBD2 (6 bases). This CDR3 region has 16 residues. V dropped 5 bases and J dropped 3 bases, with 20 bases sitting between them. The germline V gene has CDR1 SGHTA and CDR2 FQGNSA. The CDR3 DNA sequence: TGTGCCAGCAGCCGGGACTGGGGGGAAGGGAACTACGAGCAGTACTTC. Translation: CASSRDWGEGNYEQYF.

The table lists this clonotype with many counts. Written as DNA, the CDR3 is TGTGCCAGCAGTTCTAGCGGGAGAGACACAGATACGCAGTATTTT. It yields the protein CASSSSGRDTDTQYF. The genes are TRBV12-3 or TRBV12-4 and TRBJ2-3; 10 bases agree with TRBD2. The V and J ends lost 4 bases and 2 bases, in that order; junction bases with no gene match: 3. The CDR3 runs 15 residues.

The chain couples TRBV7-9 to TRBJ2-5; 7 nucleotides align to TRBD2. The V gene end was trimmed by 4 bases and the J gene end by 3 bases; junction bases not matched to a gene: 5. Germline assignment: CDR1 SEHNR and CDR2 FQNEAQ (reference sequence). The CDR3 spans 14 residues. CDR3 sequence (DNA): TGTGCCAGCAGCTCCGGGGGGTATAAAGAGACCCAGTACTTC. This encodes CASSSGGYKETQYF.